This T cell receptor beta chain is drawn from a study of blood T cell repertoires in COVID-19. About the study: Italy, Spain and the United States were the sources of the convalescent and acute COVID-19 samples. In each case, the material was cDNA or gDNA derived from T cells, B-cell-depleted T cells, or PBMCs.

Germline loops: CDR1 LNHDA, CDR2 SQIVND (reference sequence). V was shortened by 7 bases and J by 4 bases, with 14 bases between the two germline ends. The CDR3 is 14 amino acids. Authors' processing steps: How many nucleated cells were present was estimated from reference gene primer amplification. Profiling relied on immunoSEQ multiplex PCR, and the TCRdb table lists in-frame clones only, not all of them. V, J and clone size are those of that table, while D and trimming were read from the DNA. This table has 50,000 to 70,000 clones, about 75% appearing once. This clone has a handful of counts. Other DNA sequences in this specimen translate into the identical CDR3.

The TCR originated in a man aged 50 to 59 with active or convalescent COVID-19. The sequencing sample was made of peripheral blood. The chain couples TRBV19 to TRBJ1-3; TRBD1 might be the D (6 bases). CDR3 amino acids: CASTRGGSGNTIYF. The CDR3 coding sequence is TGTGCCAGTACCCGCGGGGGCAGCGGAAACACCATATATTTT. The entire variable domain, with the rest obtained from reference TRBV19 and TRBJ1-3, is as follows: DGGITQSPKYLFRKEGQNVTLSCEQNLNHDAMYWYRQDPGQGLRLIYYSQIVNDFQKGDIAEGYSVSREKKESFPLTVTSAQKNPTAFYLCASTRGGSGNTIYFGEGSWLTVV.